This entry lists 18 T cell receptor beta chains sequenced from one sample in a study of T cell responses to AZD1222 COVID-19 vaccine (dated by TCRdb to the early 2020s). Library preparation employed the immunoSEQ multiplex PCR assay. The source is immuneACCESS, and TCRdb retained only in-frame sequences with V and J called. Part of the clones is not carried over; for the studies checked, unresolved V genes explain less than half of this, and the remainder is unexplained. The table for this sample lists over 110,000 clones; roughly nine tenths of them were counted only once. The ten largest clones capture 1.5% to 2% of the sample. The time point label here, explained by the study, means: about 28 days (+/-7) after the second vaccine dose. The sequenced sample was peripheral blood, obtained 28 days after the second AZD1222 dose. The receptors shown here come from an adult who received the AZD1222 COVID-19 vaccine.

J is TRBJ1-3 and V is TRBV19; D gene unclear. Looked up from germline, CDR1 is LNHDA and CDR2 is SQIVND (reference sequence). The CDR3 has 14 amino acids. V was pared by 5 bases and J by 4 bases, with 12 bases between. CDR3 protein: CASSYEPVGNTIYF. The CDR3 DNA sequence: TGTGCCAGTAGTTATGAACCCGTCGGAAACACCATATATTTT.

This clone came up a few times. This chain uses TRBV30 with TRBJ2-7; tentatively, D is TRBD2 (6 bases). V was shortened by 6 bases and J by 2 bases, with 11 bases between the two germline ends. The germline CDR1 and CDR2 sequences are GTSNPN and SVGIG (reference sequence). CDR3 length: 12 amino acids. The CDR3: CACHAGTYEQYV. The CDR3 DNA is TGTGCCTGTCATGCGGGGACCTACGAGCAGTACGTC.

This rearrangement joins TRBV27 to TRBJ2-7, with no clear D. The CDR3 is 13 residues long. From germline, CDR1 is MNHEY and CDR2 SMNVEV (reference sequence). V was pared by 4 bases and J by 6 bases, with 13 bases between. The CDR3 DNA sequence: TGTGCCAGCAGTTCACCCCCGCTAGGCGAGCAGTACTTC. Its translation: CASSSPPLGEQYF.

V usage is TRBV7-3 and J usage is TRBJ2-1; 10 bases align to TRBD2. Germline V gene data show CDR1 as SGHTA and CDR2 as FQGTGA. The CDR3 extends over 19 amino acids. Trimming removed 3 bases from V and 0 bases from J; junction bases left unmatched: 11. The CDR3 sequence is CASSFTGTSGISSYNEQFF. The CDR3 nucleotides read TGTGCCAGCAGCTTCACCGGCACTAGCGGGATTAGCTCCTACAATGAGCAGTTCTTC.

The J gene is TRBJ2-2, the V gene TRBV4-1; D may match TRBD1 or TRBD2 (6 bases each). The germline V gene has CDR1 MGHRA and CDR2 YSYEKL. The CDR3 loop spans 15 amino acids. V shed 0 bases and J shed 4 bases, with 9 bases lying between them. CDR3 in amino acids: CASSQEEGGTGELFF. In DNA form, the CDR3 reads TGCGCCAGCAGCCAAGAAGAGGGGGGCACCGGGGAGCTGTTTTTT.

This chain uses TRBV5-1 with TRBJ1-5; no reliable D call. V was cut by 4 bases and J by 3 bases, with 8 bases left in between. CDR1 and CDR2 from the germline V gene are SGHRS and YFSETQ. The CDR3 is made up of 13 amino acids. The CDR3 DNA reads as TGCGCCAGCAGCCCCTGGCCCAATCAGCCCCAGCATTTT. This sequence encodes CASSPWPNQPQHF.

This rearrangement joins TRBV3-1 (or the pseudogene TRBV3-2) to TRBJ2-3, with 13 bases identical to TRBD2. This CDR3 region has 16 residues. After removal of 4 bases from V and 1 base from J, the junction contained 2 bases not matched to a gene. Looked up from germline, CDR1 is LGHDT and CDR2 is YNNKEL (reference sequence). CDR3 nucleotides: TGTGCCAGCAGCCCCGGACTAGCGGGGGGCACAGATACGCAGTATTTT. Translating it yields CASSPGLAGGTDTQYF.

The rearrangement joins TRBV28 to TRBJ1-3; D is undetermined. Trimming stripped 9 bases from V and 0 bases from J, with 15 bases between. Germline CDR1 reads MDHEN; CDR2 reads SYDVKM. CDR3 length: 15 amino acids. DNA of the CDR3: TGTGCCAGTAATAGCGGCAGCCTCTCTGGAAACACCATATATTTT. Residues: CASNSGSLSGNTIYF.

This clone has more than one count but fewer than ten. The chain employs TRBV5-1 and TRBJ2-2; TRBD1 matches at 7 bases. This CDR3 spans 15 amino acids. J was trimmed by 0 bases and V by 6 bases; bases with no gene match: 5. CDR1 is SGHRS, CDR2 YFSETQ, per germline. In DNA form, the CDR3 reads TGCGCCAGCATAGGGGGCACCTCGAACACCGGGGAGCTGTTTTTT. Its protein is CASIGGTSNTGELFF.

This chain connects TRBV6-5 to TRBJ2-7; 7 nucleotides match TRBD1. The trim removed 6 bases at V and 2 bases at J, leaving 4 bases unmatched. The CDR3 runs to 13 residues. CDR1 and CDR2 from the germline V gene are MNHEY and SVGAGI. CDR3 coding DNA: TGTGCCAGCAGCCAAGGGGGCACCTACGAGCAGTACGTC. Its translation is CASSQGGTYEQYV.

The chain is built from TRBV27 and TRBJ2-7; D possibly corresponds to TRBD2 (6 bases). The CDR3 covers 15 residues. V lost 3 bases and J 6 bases, leaving 18 bases between the germline ends. Germline values: CDR1 MNHEY, CDR2 SMNVEV (reference sequence). CDR3 in amino acids: CASSFLAAGRSEQYF. The DNA for the CDR3 is TGTGCCAGCAGTTTTCTAGCCGCGGGGAGGAGCGAGCAGTACTTC.

This chain uses TRBV3-1 (or the pseudogene TRBV3-2) with TRBJ1-1; D is ambiguous. V dropped 1 base and J dropped 7 bases, with 10 bases sitting between them. The CDR3 has 13 residues. CDR1 LGHDT and CDR2 YNNKEL come from the germline V gene (reference sequence). The CDR3 DNA sequence: TGTGCCAGCAGCCAAGCCCTTGGAGATGAAGCTTTCTTT. Translating gives CASSQALGDEAFF.

This sequence joins TRBV11-1 and TRBJ1-6, with D maybe TRBD1 (5 bases). The CDR3 loop spans 15 amino acids. Germline V CDR1 and CDR2: SGHAT, FQDESV (reference sequence). V shed 0 bases and J shed 5 bases, with 8 bases lying between them. DNA of the CDR3: TGTGCCAGCAGCTTAGCTGGGGCGAATAATTCACCCCTCCACTTT. Its translation is CASSLAGANNSPLHF.

This clone has just a few counts. This specimen includes other DNA sequences encoding the same CDR3. V and J are TRBV24-1 and TRBJ2-1, with a weak D call TRBD2 (5 bases). Trimming took off 7 bases at V and 5 bases at J, with 14 bases between the two ends. The CDR3 loop spans 14 amino acids. Germline V lookup: CDR1 KGHDR, CDR2 SFDVKD. This CDR3 is CATRSGLGDNEQFF. CDR3 sequence (DNA): TGTGCCACCAGAAGCGGCCTTGGCGACAATGAGCAGTTCTTC.

This chain uses TRBV29-1 with TRBJ2-3; D is undetermined. Germline CDR1 is SQVTM and CDR2 is ANQGSEA. The CDR3 sequence is 13 residues long. V dropped 3 bases and J dropped 0 bases, with 7 bases sitting between them. CDR3: CSVDLTSTDTQYF. The CDR3 DNA follows: TGCAGCGTTGATCTTACCAGCACAGATACGCAGTATTTT.

The chain is built from TRBV12-2 and TRBJ2-5; the table calls TRBD2, which could not be checked here. TRBV12-2 is deemed a pseudogene. The CDR3 is 18 amino acids. The CDR3 loop is CASRSGTSGQTIQETQYF. CDR3 sequence (DNA): TGTGCAAGTCGCTCCGGGACTAGCGGACAAACAATCCAAGAGACCCAGTACTTC.

This chain connects TRBV10-1 to TRBJ2-1; the D gene is possibly TRBD2 (5 bases). This CDR3 region has 14 residues. The germline V and J ends were trimmed by 1 base and 6 bases, with 10 bases remaining between them. Looked up from germline, CDR1 is WNHNN and CDR2 is SYGVQD (reference sequence). Here the CDR3 DNA reads TGCGCCAGCAGTGAGTGGCTCGGAGGCAATGAGCAGTTCTTC. It encodes CASSEWLGGNEQFF.

V usage is TRBV3-1 (or the pseudogene TRBV3-2) and J usage is TRBJ1-1, with D perhaps matching TRBD1 (5 bases). Trimming left V 1 base short and J 4 bases short, with 10 bases between. The CDR3 has 14 residues. CDR1 is LGHDT and CDR2 is YNNKEL in the germline V gene (reference sequence). The CDR3 bases are TGTGCCAGCAGCCAAGCGACAGCGACCACTGAAGCTTTCTTT. Translation gives CASSQATATTEAFF.